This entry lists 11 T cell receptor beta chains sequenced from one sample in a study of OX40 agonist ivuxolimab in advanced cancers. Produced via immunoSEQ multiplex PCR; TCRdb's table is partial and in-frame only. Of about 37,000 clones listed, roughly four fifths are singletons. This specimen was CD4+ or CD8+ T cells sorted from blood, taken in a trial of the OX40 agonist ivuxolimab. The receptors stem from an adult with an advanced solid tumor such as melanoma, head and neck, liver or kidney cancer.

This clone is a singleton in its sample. As DNA, the CDR3 is TGTGCCAGCACCCCGCCGCTCACGGGGGGGGCCGAGACCCAGTACTTC. Translating it yields CASTPPLTGGAETQYF. The rearrangement joins TRBV7-6 to TRBJ2-5; TRBD2 matches 8 bases. Trimming at V came to 7 bases and at J to 5 bases, leaving 15 bases not matched to a gene. Per the germline V gene, CDR1 is SGHVS and CDR2 is FNYEAQ. The CDR3 loop spans 16 amino acids.

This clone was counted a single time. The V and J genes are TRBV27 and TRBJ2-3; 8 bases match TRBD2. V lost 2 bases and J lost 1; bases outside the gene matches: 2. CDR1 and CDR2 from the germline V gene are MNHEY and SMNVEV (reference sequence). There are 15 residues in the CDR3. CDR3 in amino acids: CASSLPTSGTDTQYF. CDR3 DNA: TGTGCCAGCAGTTTACCGACTAGCGGCACAGATACGCAGTATTTT.

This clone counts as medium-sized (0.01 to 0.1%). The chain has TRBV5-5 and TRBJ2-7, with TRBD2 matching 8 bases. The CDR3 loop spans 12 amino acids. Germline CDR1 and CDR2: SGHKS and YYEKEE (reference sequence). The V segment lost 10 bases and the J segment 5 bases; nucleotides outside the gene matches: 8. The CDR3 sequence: CAYRRREDEQYF. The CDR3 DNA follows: TGTGCCTACAGGAGGCGGGAGGACGAGCAGTACTTC.

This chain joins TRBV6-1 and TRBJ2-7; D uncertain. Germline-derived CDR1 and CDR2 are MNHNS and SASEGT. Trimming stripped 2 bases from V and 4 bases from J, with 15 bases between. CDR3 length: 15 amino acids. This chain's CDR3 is CASSELAIYTYEQYF. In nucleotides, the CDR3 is TGTGCCAGCAGTGAACTGGCGATCTACACTTACGAGCAGTACTTC.

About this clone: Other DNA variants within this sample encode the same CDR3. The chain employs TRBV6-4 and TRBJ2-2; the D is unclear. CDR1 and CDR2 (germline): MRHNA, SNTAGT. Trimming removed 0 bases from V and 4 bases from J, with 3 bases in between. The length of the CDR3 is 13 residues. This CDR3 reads CASSDSSTGELFF. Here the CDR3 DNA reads TGTGCCAGCAGTGACTCTAGCACCGGGGAGCTGTTTTTT.

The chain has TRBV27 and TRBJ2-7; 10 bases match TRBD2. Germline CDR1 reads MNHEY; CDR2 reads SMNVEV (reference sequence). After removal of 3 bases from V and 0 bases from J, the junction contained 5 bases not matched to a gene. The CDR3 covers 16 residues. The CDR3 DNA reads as TGTGCCAGCAGTTTTTCTACTAGCGGGAACTCCTACGAGCAGTACTTC. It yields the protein CASSFSTSGNSYEQYF.

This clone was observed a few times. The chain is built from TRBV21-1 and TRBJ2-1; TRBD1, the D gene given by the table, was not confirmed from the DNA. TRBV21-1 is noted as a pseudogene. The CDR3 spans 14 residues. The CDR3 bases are TGTGCCAGCAGCTCCGGGGACAGGGACAATGAGCAGTTCTTC. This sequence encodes CASSSGDRDNEQFF.

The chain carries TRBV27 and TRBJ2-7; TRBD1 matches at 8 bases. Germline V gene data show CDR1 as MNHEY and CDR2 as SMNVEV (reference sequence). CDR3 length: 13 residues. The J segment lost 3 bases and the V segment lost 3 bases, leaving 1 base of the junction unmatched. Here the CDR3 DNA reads TGTGCCAGCAGTTTTGGACAGGGCTACGAGCAGTACTTC. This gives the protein CASSFGQGYEQYF.

CDR3 DNA sequence: TGTGCCACCAGCACAGGGACAGCAAGCAATCAGCCCCAGCATTTT. This sequence encodes CATSTGTASNQPQHF. The rearrangement joins TRBV15 to TRBJ1-5; 7 bases are shared with TRBD1. Germline CDR1 LNHNV, CDR2 YYDKDF (reference sequence). V shed 4 bases, J shed 1 base, and the junction held 4 bases outside the gene matches. The CDR3 length is 15 residues. Full variable domain (missing parts from reference TRBV15 and TRBJ1-5): DAMVIQNPRYQVTQFGKPVTLSCSQTLNHNVMYWYQQKSSQAPKLLFHYYDKDFNNEADTPDNFQSRRPNTSFCFLDIRSPGLGDTAMYLCATSTGTASNQPQHFGDGTRLSIL.

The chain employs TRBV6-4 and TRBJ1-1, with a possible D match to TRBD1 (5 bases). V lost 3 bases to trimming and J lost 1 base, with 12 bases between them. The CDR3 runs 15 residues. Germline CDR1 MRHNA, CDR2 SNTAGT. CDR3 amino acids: CASSEGEEGNTEAFF. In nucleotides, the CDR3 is TGTGCCAGCAGTGAAGGGGAAGAGGGGAACACTGAAGCTTTCTTT.

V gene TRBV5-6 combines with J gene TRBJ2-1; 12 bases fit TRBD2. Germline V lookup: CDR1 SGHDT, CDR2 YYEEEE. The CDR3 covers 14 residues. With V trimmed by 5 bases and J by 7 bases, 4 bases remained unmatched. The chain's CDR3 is CASSLTSGSNEQFF. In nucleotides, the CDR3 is TGTGCCAGCAGTTTGACTAGCGGGAGTAATGAGCAGTTCTTC.